The entry below gives a single T cell receptor beta chain sequence along with its context. The antigen is unknown. This CDR3 comprises 15 residues. Germline V gene lookup returns CDR1 MNHEY and CDR2 SMNVEV (reference sequence). V was pared by 3 bases and J by 3 bases, with 15 bases between. The data belong to a study of cytomegalovirus exposure and HLA in healthy donors. Regarding the study as a whole: CMV serostatus stood as the only immune exposure information on hand.

The PCR ran on 60 Vbeta and 13 Jbeta primers. TCRdb's copy holds only in-frame clones and misses some; the assay was immunoSEQ multiplex PCR. This repertoire shows 120,000 or so clones, roughly 85% found once; its top ten account for 20%. This sequence joins TRBV27 and TRBJ2-7, with D perhaps matching TRBD2 (6 bases). The sample comprised PBMCs. This TCR was recovered from a man aged 18 to 30 in good health and CMV-seropositive. CDR3 amino acids: CASSFAAGPGYEQYF. In nucleotides, the CDR3 is TGTGCCAGCAGTTTCGCCGCGGGACCGGGCTACGAGCAGTACTTC.